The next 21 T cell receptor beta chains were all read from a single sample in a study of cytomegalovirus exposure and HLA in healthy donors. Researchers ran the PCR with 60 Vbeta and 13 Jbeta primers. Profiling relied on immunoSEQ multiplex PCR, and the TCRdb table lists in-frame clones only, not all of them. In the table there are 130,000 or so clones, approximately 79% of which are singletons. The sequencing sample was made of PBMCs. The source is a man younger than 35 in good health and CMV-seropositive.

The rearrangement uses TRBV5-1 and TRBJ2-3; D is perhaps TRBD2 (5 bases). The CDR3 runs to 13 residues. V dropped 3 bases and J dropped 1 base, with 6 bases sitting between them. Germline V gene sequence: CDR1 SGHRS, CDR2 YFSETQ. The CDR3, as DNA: TGCGCCAGCAGCTCGAGGGGCACAGATACGCAGTATTTT. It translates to CASSSRGTDTQYF.

CDR3 sequence (DNA): TGCAGCGCAAGGGACAGGGACATTAACGAGCAGTACTTC. Protein: CSARDRDINEQYF. This chain uses TRBV29-1 with TRBJ2-5, with 9 bases aligning to TRBD1. Gene TRBJ2-7 matches the end of the DNA better, so the J call may be wrong. Germline CDR1 SQVTM, CDR2 ANQGSEA. This CDR3 has 13 amino acids.

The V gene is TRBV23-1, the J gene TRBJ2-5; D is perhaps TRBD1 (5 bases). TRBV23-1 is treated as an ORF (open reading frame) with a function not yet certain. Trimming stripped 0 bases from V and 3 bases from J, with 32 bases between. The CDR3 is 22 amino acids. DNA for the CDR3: TGCGCCAGCAGTCAATCCGACAGAATCCCATGTCATCTGTACGTGGACGAAGAGACCCAGTACTTC. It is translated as CASSQSDRIPCHLYVDEETQYF.

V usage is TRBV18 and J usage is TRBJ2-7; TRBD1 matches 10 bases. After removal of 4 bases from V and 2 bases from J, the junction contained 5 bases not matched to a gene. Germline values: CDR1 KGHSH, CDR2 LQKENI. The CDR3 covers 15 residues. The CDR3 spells CASSLSGTGAYEQYF. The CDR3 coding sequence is TGTGCCAGCTCACTGTCCGGGACAGGGGCCTACGAGCAGTACTTC.

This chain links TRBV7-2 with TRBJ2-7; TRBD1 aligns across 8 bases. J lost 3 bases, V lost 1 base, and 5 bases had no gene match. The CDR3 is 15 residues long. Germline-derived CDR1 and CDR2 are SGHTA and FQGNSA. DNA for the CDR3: TGTGCCAGCAGCTTAGACAGGGGGATTTACTACGAGCAGTACTTC. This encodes CASSLDRGIYYEQYF.

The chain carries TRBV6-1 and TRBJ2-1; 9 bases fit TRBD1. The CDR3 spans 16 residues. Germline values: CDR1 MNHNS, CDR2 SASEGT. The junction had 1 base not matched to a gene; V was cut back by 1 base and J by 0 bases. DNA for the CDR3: TGTGCCAGCAGTGAAGACAGGGGGCACTCCTACAATGAGCAGTTCTTC. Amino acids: CASSEDRGHSYNEQFF.

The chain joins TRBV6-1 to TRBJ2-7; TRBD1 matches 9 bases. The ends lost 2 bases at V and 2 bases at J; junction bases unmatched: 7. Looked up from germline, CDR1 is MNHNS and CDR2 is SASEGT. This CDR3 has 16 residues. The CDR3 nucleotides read TGTGCCAGCAGTGAACTGCGGGACAGGGCTACCTACGAGCAGTACTTC. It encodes CASSELRDRATYEQYF.

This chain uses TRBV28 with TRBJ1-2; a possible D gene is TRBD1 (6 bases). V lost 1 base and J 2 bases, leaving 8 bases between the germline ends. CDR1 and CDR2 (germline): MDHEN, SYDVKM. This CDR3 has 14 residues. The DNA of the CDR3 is TGTGCCAGCAGTTTATCTACAGGGAACTATGGCTACACCTTC. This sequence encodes CASSLSTGNYGYTF.

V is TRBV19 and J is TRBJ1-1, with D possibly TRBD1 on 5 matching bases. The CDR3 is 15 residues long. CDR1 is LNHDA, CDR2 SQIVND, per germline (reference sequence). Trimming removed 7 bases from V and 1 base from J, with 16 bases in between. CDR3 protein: CASTKRRGGNTEAFF. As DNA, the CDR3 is TGTGCCAGTACCAAAAGGCGGGGGGGGAACACTGAAGCTTTCTTT.

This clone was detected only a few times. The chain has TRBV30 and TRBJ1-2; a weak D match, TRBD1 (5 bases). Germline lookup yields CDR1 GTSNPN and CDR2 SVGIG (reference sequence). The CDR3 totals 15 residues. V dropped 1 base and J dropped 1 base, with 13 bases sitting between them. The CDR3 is CAWSGRGSFNYGYTF. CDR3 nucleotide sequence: TGTGCCTGGAGTGGTAGGGGCAGCTTTAACTATGGCTACACCTTC.

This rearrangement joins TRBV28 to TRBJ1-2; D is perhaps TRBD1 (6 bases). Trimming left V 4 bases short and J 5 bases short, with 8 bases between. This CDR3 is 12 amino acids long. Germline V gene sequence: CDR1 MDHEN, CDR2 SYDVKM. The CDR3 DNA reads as TGTGCCAGCAGTTCAGGGGCATATGGCTACACCTTC. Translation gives CASSSGAYGYTF.

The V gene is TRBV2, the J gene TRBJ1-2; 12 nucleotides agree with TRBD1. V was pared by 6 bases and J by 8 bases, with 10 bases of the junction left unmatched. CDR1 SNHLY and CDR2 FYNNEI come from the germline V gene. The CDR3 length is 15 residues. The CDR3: CASRPPGQGAWGYTF. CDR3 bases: TGTGCCAGCAGGCCTCCGGGACAGGGGGCGTGGGGCTACACCTTC. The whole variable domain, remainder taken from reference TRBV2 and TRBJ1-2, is EPEVTQTPSHQVTQMGQEVILRCVPISNHLYFYWYRQILGQKVEFLVSFYNNEISEKSEIFDDQFSVERPDGSNFTLKIRSTKLEDSAMYFCASRPPGQGAWGYTFGSGTRLTVV.

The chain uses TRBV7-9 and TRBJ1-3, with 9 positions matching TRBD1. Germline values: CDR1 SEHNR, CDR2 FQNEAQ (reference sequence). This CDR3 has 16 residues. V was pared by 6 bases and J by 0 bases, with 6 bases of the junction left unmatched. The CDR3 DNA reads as TGTGCCAGCAGTCGACAGGGGGGCCTCTCTGGAAACACCATATATTTT. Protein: CASSRQGGLSGNTIYF.

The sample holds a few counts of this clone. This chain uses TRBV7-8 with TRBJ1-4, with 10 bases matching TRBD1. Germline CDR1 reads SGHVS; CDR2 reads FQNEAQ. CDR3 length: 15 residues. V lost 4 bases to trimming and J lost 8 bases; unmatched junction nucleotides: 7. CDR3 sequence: CASSSAGTGAEKLFF. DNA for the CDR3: TGTGCCAGCAGCTCGGCCGGGACAGGGGCCGAAAAACTGTTTTTT. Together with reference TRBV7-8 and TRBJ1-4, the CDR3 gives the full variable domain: GAGVSQSPRYKVAKRGQDVALRCDPISGHVSLFWYQQALGQGPEFLTYFQNEAQLDKSGLPSDRFFAERPEGSVSTLKIQRTQQEDSAVYLCASSSAGTGAEKLFFGSGTQLSVL.

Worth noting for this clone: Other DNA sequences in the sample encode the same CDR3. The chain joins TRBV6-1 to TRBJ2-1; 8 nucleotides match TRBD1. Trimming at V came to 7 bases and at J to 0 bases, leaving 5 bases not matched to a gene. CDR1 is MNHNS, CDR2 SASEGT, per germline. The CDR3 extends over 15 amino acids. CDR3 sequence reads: CASNRDRYSYNEQFF. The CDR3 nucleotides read TGTGCCAGCAACAGGGACAGGTACTCCTACAATGAGCAGTTCTTC.

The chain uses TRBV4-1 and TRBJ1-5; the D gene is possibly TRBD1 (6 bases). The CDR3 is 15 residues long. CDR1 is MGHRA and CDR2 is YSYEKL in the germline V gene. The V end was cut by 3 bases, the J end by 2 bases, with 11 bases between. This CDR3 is CASSHHGQRNQPQHF. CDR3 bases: TGCGCCAGCAGCCATCACGGACAGCGCAATCAGCCCCAGCATTTT.

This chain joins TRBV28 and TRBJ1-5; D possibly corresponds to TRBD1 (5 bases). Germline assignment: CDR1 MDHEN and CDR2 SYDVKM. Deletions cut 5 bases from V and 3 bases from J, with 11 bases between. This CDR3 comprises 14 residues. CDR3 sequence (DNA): TGTGCCAGCAGTCCTCGGGGGTACAATCAGCCCCAGCATTTT. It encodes CASSPRGYNQPQHF.

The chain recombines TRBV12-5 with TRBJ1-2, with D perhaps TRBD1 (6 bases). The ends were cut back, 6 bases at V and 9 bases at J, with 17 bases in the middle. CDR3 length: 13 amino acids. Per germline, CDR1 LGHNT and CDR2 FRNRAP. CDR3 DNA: TGTGCTAGTGGCCCCCTGTTAGGGGACAGCTACACCTTC. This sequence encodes CASGPLLGDSYTF.

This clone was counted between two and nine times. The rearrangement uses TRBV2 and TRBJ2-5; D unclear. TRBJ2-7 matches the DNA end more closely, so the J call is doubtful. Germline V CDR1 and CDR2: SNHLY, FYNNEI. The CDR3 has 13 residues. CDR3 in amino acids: CASSDQVTYEQYF. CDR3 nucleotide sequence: TGTGCCAGCAGTGATCAGGTAACCTACGAGCAGTACTTC.

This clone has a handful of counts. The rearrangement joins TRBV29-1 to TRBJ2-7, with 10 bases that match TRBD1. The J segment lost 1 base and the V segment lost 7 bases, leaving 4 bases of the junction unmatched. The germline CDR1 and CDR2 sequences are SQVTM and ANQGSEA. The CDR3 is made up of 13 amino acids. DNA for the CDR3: TGCAGCGGGGGACAGGGGAAGTCCTACGAGCAGTACTTC. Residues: CSGGQGKSYEQYF.

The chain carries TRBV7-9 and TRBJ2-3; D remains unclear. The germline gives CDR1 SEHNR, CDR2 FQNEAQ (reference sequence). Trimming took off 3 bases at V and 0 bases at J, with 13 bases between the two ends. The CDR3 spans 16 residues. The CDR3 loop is CASSFRGRTSTDTQYF. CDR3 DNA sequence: TGTGCCAGCAGCTTCCGTGGTAGAACTAGCACAGATACGCAGTATTTT.